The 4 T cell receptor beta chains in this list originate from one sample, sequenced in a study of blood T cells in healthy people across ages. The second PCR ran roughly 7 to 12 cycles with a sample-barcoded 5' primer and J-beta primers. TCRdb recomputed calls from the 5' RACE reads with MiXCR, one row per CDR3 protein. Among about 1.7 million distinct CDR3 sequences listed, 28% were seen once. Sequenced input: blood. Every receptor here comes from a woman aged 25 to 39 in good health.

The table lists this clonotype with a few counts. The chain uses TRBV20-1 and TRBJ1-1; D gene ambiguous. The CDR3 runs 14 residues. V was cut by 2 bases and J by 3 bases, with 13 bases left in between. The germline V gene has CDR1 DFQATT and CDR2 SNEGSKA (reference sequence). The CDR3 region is CSARPPGGDTEAFF. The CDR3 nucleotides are TGCAGTGCTAGACCGCCCGGCGGAGACACTGAAGCTTTCTTT.

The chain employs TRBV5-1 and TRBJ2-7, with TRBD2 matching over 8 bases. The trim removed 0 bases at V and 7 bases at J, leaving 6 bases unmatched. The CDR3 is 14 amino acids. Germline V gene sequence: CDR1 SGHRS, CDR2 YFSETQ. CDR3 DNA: TGCGCCAGCAGCTTGGCCGAGACTAGCGAAGAGCAGTACTTC. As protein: CASSLAETSEEQYF. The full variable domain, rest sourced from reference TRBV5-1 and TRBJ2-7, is KAGVTQTPRYLIKTRGQQVTLSCSPISGHRSVSWYQQTPGQGLQFLFEYFSETQRNKGNFPGRFSGRQFSNSRSEMNVSTLELGDSALYLCASSLAETSEEQYFGPGTRLTVT.

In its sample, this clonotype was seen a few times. The CDR3 loop reads CASTLGGAGIVETQYF. Written as DNA, the CDR3 is TGTGCCAGCACCTTGGGTGGGGCGGGGATTGTAGAGACCCAGTACTTC. This sequence joins TRBV28 and TRBJ2-5; possibly TRBD2 for D (6 bases). CDR1 is MDHEN and CDR2 is SYDVKM in the germline V gene. There are 16 residues in the CDR3. V was pared by 7 bases and J by 4 bases, with 22 bases between.

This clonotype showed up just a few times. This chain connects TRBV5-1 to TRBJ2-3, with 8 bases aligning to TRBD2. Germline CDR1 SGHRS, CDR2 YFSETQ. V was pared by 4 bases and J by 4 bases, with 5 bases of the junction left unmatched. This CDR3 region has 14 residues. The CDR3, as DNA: TGCGCCAGCAGCCCCGGGACTAGGGCAGATACGCAGTATTTT. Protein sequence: CASSPGTRADTQYF.